What follows are 18 T cell receptor beta chains derived from one specimen sequenced in a study of shared clonotypes between healthy human individuals. The protocol was immunoSEQ multiplex PCR, while the TCRdb copy is restricted to in-frame clones and leaves out a portion. The sample records around 430,000 clones, around 79% being singletons. Sequenced: PBMCs. These receptors were obtained from a woman aged 35 to 49 in good health. Some clones in this sample may be carry-over from other donors' samples.

The rearrangement links TRBV5-1 to TRBJ2-1, with a tentative D call TRBD1 (6 bases). The CDR3 has 13 residues. Trimming pared 4 bases from V and 8 bases from J, leaving 13 bases between. Germline V gives CDR1 SGHRS, CDR2 YFSETQ. CDR3 loop: CASSLTGLDEQFF. The DNA for the CDR3 is TGCGCCAGCAGCCTAACAGGGTTGGATGAGCAGTTCTTC.

The genes are TRBV6-5 and TRBJ1-3; no clear D. V was trimmed by 8 bases and J by 0 bases, leaving 11 bases between them. There are 14 residues in the CDR3. CDR1 MNHEY and CDR2 SVGAGI come from the germline V gene. In DNA, the CDR3 is TGTGCCAGCGGGTCCTCCTCCTCTGGAAACACCATATATTTT. Translated, it gives CASGSSSSGNTIYF.

The chain couples TRBV7-2 to TRBJ2-3; possible D gene TRBD2, 6 bases. This CDR3 is 16 amino acids long. CDR1 and CDR2 (germline): SGHTA, FQGNSA. V was pared by 5 bases and J by 2 bases, with 17 bases between. CDR3 DNA sequence: TGTGCCAGCAGCACATACCGGGAGACTTACACAGATACGCAGTATTTT. Its protein product is CASSTYRETYTDTQYF. Filled out from reference TRBV7-2 and TRBJ2-3, the complete variable domain reads GAGVSQSPSNKVTEKGKDVELRCDPISGHTALYWYRQSLGQGLEFLIYFQGNSAPDKSGLPSDRFSAERTGGSVSTLTIQRTQQEDSAVYLCASSTYRETYTDTQYFGPGTRLTVL.

This rearrangement joins TRBV15 to TRBJ2-1; D is perhaps TRBD1 (5 bases). Germline assignment: CDR1 LNHNV and CDR2 YYDKDF (reference sequence). The germline V and J ends were trimmed by 5 bases and 6 bases, with 17 bases remaining between them. The CDR3 is made up of 15 amino acids. In nucleotides, the CDR3 is TGTGCCACCAGCCCCCCAGGGTTGGGGTCCAATGAGCAGTTCTTC. Amino acids: CATSPPGLGSNEQFF.

The chain links TRBV9 to TRBJ2-5; 14 bases fit TRBD2. The germline V gene encodes CDR1 SGDLS and CDR2 YYNGEE. J lost 4 bases, V lost 0 bases, and 5 bases had no gene match. The CDR3 runs 17 residues. As DNA, the CDR3 is TGTGCCAGCAGCGTAGAGGGGGGACTAGCGGGAGCAGAGACCCAGTACTTC. Translation gives CASSVEGGLAGAETQYF.

The CDR3 protein is CASSHPRDRGPLPSQETQYF. DNA for the CDR3: TGTGCCAGCAGTCACCCCCGGGACAGGGGACCCCTCCCGTCCCAAGAGACCCAGTACTTC. The rearrangement joins TRBV11-3 to TRBJ2-5; 10 bases fit TRBD1. The CDR3 covers 20 residues. Germline V gene lookup returns CDR1 SGHNT and CDR2 YENEEA. V lost 6 bases, J lost 1 base, and 20 bases stayed unmatched. Full variable domain (outside the CDR3, taken from reference TRBV11-3 and TRBJ2-5): EAGVVQSPRYKIIEKKQPVAFWCNPISGHNTLYWYLQNLGQGPELLIRYENEEAVDDSQLPKDRFSAERLKGVDSTLKIQPAELGDSAVYLCASSHPRDRGPLPSQETQYFGPGTRLLVL.

This chain joins TRBV27 and TRBJ2-5; 9 bases map to TRBD2. Germline V gene sequence: CDR1 MNHEY, CDR2 SMNVEV (reference sequence). The V gene end was trimmed by 3 bases and the J gene end by 4 bases; junction bases not matched to a gene: 9. This CDR3 region has 16 residues. The CDR3 loop is CASSLGAGGPLETQYF. DNA of the CDR3: TGTGCCAGCAGTTTGGGGGCGGGAGGGCCTTTAGAGACCCAGTACTTC.

The V gene is TRBV5-1, the J gene TRBJ2-1; maybe TRBD2 (5 bases). Germline lookup yields CDR1 SGHRS and CDR2 YFSETQ. V lost 5 bases and J lost 0, with 18 bases in between. This CDR3 is 17 amino acids long. In DNA form, the CDR3 reads TGCGCCAGCAGATCGTGGAGGTTCCCCAGCTCCTACAATGAGCAGTTCTTC. This translates into CASRSWRFPSSYNEQFF.

The chain links TRBV7-6 to TRBJ2-3; D may be TRBD1 or TRBD2 (5 bases each). The V and J ends lost 4 bases and 5 bases respectively, with 10 bases between them. Germline V gene sequence: CDR1 SGHVS, CDR2 FNYEAQ. The CDR3 runs 13 residues. The CDR3, as DNA: TGTGCCAGCAGCTGGGACCAGATAGATACGCAGTATTTT. Translated, it gives CASSWDQIDTQYF.

The rearrangement uses TRBV25-1 and TRBJ1-2; D not resolved. Germline lookup yields CDR1 MGHDK and CDR2 SYGVNS. The CDR3 loop spans 12 amino acids. V lost 5 bases to trimming and J lost 8 bases, with 12 bases between them. The CDR3 loop is CASSRPLGGYTF. CDR3 bases: TGTGCCAGCAGTAGGCCCTTGGGGGGCTACACCTTC.

This clone was counted a few times. Distinct nucleotide sequences in the sample also encode this CDR3. The genes are TRBV5-4 and TRBJ2-5; TRBD2 matches 7 bases. Germline assignment: CDR1 SGHNT and CDR2 YYREEE (reference sequence). V gave up 0 bases and J gave up 5 bases; unmatched junction bases: 1. The CDR3 contains 13 residues. CDR3 sequence reads: CASSLAGGETQYF. As DNA, the CDR3 is TGTGCCAGCAGCTTGGCCGGGGGGGAGACCCAGTACTTC. Based on the CDR3 plus reference TRBV5-4 and TRBJ2-5, the full variable domain is ETGVTQSPTHLIKTRGQQVTLRCSSQSGHNTVSWYQQALGQGPQFIFQYYREEENGRGNFPPRFSGLQFPNYSSELNVNALELDDSALYLCASSLAGGETQYFGPGTRLLVL.

V is TRBV4-2 and J is TRBJ2-7, with a tentative D call TRBD2 (6 bases). There are 16 residues in the CDR3. Trimming took off 4 bases at V and 2 bases at J, with 18 bases between the two ends. Germline loops: CDR1 LGHNA, CDR2 YNFKEQ. CDR3 sequence reads: CASSRDSGTQPYEQYF. DNA for the CDR3: TGTGCCAGCAGCCGAGATTCCGGGACTCAACCCTACGAGCAGTACTTC.

The chain has TRBV6-1 and TRBJ2-5; TRBD1 aligns across 8 bases. The germline V gene has CDR1 MNHNS and CDR2 SASEGT. The CDR3 is 13 residues long. After removal of 6 bases from V and 5 bases from J, the junction contained 5 bases not matched to a gene. CDR3 nucleotides: TGTGCCAGCAGCATGACAGGGGACGAGACCCAGTACTTC. It is translated as CASSMTGDETQYF.

The chain links TRBV4-3 to TRBJ2-3, with 15 nucleotides matching TRBD2. CDR1 is LGHNA, CDR2 YSLEER, per germline. V gave up 1 base and J gave up 4 bases; unmatched junction bases: 3. The CDR3 loop spans 17 amino acids. This CDR3 is CASSQVGTSGRSDTQYF. CDR3 bases: TGCGCCAGCAGCCAAGTGGGGACTAGCGGGAGGTCAGATACGCAGTATTTT.

The chain recombines TRBV11-3 with TRBJ2-1, with no clear D. Germline CDR1 is SGHNT and CDR2 is YENEEA. V gave up 0 bases and J gave up 6 bases, with 6 bases separating them. This CDR3 has 13 residues. DNA for the CDR3: TGTGCCAGCAGCTTAGATCGGAGCAATGAGCAGTTCTTC. Translation: CASSLDRSNEQFF.

This clone has at least ten counts. The rearrangement uses TRBV28 and TRBJ2-1; 8 nucleotides align to TRBD2. Germline V gene sequence: CDR1 MDHEN, CDR2 SYDVKM. V gave up 5 bases and J gave up 15 bases; unmatched junction bases: 12. The CDR3 is made up of 13 amino acids. This CDR3 is CASSPIAGRAPFF. CDR3 sequence (DNA): TGTGCCAGCAGTCCCATAGCGGGACGGGCGCCGTTCTTC. Full variable domain (remainder filled in from reference TRBV28 and TRBJ2-1): DVKVTQSSRYLVKRTGEKVFLECVQDMDHENMFWYRQDPGLGLRLIYFSYDVKMKEKGDIPEGYSVSREKKERFSLILESASTNQTSMYLCASSPIAGRAPFFGPGTRLTVL.

The J gene is TRBJ2-3, the V gene TRBV5-1; 12 bases map to TRBD2. The CDR3 has 16 amino acids. Germline CDR1 and CDR2: SGHRS and YFSETQ. V shed 2 bases and J 2 bases; nucleotides not matched to a gene: 3. The CDR3 nucleotides read TGCGCCAGCAGCTTTGGGACTAGCGGGCCCACAGATACGCAGTATTTT. It yields the protein CASSFGTSGPTDTQYF.

The chain couples TRBV5-1 to TRBJ2-5; the match to TRBD1 covers 10 bases. V shed 2 bases, J shed 3 bases, and the junction held 4 bases outside the gene matches. Germline V CDR1 and CDR2: SGHRS, YFSETQ. The CDR3 is 15 amino acids. The CDR3 nucleotides are TGCGCCAGCAGCTTAACCGGGACAGGGGAAGAGACCCAGTACTTC. This translates into CASSLTGTGEETQYF.